This TCR beta chain was identified in a study of blood T cell repertoires in COVID-19. At the level of the study: From the United States, Italy and Spain came samples of acute and convalescent COVID-19. PBMCs, B-cell-depleted T cells, or T cells were the source of the cDNA or gDNA that made up the material.

V was clipped by 1 base and J by 4 bases; unmatched bases: 13. The CDR3 runs to 18 residues. Germline CDR1 and CDR2: SGHNT and YYREEE (reference sequence). Authors' data handling: Quantification of nucleated cells was approximated via reference gene primer amplification. The repertoire was sequenced with immunoSEQ multiplex PCR; TCRdb's copy has only in-frame clones and lacks some. That table furnishes V, J and clone size, whereas the DNA furnished D and trimming. Of 270,000 or so clones in the sample, approximately 81% were seen once. The chain employs TRBV5-4 and TRBJ2-3, with 9 positions matching TRBD1. Sequencing was carried out using peripheral blood. The receptor was isolated from a woman aged 55 to 70 with active or convalescent COVID-19. The CDR3 region is CASSLKWGTGWVADTQYF. CDR3 nucleotide sequence: TGTGCCAGCAGCTTGAAGTGGGGGACAGGGTGGGTTGCAGATACGCAGTATTTT.